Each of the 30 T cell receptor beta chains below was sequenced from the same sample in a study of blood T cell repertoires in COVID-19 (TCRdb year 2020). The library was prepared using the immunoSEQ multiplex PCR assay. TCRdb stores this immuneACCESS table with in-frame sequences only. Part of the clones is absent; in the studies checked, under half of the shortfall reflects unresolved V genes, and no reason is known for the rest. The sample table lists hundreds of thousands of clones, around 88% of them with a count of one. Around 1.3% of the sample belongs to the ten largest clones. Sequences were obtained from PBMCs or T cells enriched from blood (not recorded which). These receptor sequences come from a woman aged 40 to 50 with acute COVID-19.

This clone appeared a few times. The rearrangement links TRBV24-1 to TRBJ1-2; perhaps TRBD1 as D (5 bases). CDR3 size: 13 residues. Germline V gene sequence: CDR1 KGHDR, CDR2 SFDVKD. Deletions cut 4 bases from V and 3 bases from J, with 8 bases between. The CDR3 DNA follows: TGTGCCACCAGTGACGGGACTGACTATGGCTACACCTTC. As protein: CATSDGTDYGYTF.

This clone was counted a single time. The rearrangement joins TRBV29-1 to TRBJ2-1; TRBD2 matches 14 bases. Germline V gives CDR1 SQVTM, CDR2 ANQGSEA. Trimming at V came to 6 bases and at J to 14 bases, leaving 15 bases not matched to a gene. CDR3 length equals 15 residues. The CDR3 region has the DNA TGCAGCGTGTTTACCCCGGGACTAGCGGGAGTAAGAGAGTTCTTC. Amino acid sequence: CSVFTPGLAGVREFF.

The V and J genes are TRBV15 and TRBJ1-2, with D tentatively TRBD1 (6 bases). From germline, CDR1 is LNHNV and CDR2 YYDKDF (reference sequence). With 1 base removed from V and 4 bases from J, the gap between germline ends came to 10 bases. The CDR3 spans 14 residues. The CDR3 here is CATSRGGGLYGYTF. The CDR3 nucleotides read TGTGCCACCAGCAGAGGGGGGGGCCTCTATGGCTACACCTTC. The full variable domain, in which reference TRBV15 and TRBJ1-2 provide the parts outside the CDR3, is DAMVIQNPRYQVTQFGKPVTLSCSQTLNHNVMYWYQQKSSQAPKLLFHYYDKDFNNEADTPDNFQSRRPNTSFCFLDIRSPGLGDTAMYLCATSRGGGLYGYTFGSGTRLTVV.

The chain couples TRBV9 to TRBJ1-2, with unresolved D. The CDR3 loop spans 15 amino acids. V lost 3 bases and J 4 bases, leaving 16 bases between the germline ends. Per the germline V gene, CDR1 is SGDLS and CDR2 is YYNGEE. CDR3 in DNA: TGTGCCAGCAGCGGAGGTACGGCAGAGAGCTATGGCTACACCTTC. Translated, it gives CASSGGTAESYGYTF.

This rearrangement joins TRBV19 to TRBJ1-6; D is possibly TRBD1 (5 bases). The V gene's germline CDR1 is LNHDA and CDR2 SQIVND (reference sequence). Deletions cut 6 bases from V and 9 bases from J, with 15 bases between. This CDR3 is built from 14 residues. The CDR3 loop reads CASSPTGRVSPLHF. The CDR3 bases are TGTGCCAGTAGCCCTACAGGAAGAGTTTCACCCCTCCACTTT.

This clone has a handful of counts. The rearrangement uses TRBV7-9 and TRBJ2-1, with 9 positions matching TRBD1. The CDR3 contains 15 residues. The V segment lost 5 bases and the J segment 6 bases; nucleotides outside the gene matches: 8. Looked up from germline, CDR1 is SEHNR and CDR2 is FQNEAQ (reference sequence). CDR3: CASSAPGTGLNEQFF. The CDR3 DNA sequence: TGTGCCAGCAGCGCACCCGGGACAGGGCTCAATGAGCAGTTCTTC.

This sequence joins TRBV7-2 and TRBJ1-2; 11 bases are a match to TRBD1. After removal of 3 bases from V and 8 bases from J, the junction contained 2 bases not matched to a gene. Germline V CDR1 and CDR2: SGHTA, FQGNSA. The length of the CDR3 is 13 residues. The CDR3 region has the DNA TGTGCCAGCAGCTTGGGACAGGGGGACGGCTACACCTTC. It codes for CASSLGQGDGYTF.

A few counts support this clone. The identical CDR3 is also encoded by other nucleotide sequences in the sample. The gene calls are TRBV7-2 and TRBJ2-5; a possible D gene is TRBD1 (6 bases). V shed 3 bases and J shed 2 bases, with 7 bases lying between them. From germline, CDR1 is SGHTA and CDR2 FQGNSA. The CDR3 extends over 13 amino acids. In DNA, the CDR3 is TGTGCCAGCAGCTTTGGACAGCAAGAGACCCAGTACTTC. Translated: CASSFGQQETQYF.

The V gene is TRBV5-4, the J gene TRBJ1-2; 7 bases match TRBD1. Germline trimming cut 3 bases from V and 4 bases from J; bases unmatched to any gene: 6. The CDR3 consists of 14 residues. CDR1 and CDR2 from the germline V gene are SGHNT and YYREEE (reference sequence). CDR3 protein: CASSSDRVGYGYTF. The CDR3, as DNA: TGTGCCAGCAGCTCCGACAGGGTAGGCTATGGCTACACCTTC.

This CDR3 reads CASSADPRTGGLSYEQYF. The CDR3 nucleotides read TGCGCCAGCAGCGCGGACCCTAGGACAGGGGGCCTCTCCTACGAGCAGTACTTC. The chain is built from TRBV5-1 and TRBJ2-7; 11 nucleotides agree with TRBD1. Germline lookup yields CDR1 SGHRS and CDR2 YFSETQ. Losses at the gene ends were 4 bases for V and 0 bases for J; bases not matched to a gene: 12. CDR3 length: 18 residues. Filled out from reference TRBV5-1 and TRBJ2-7, the complete variable domain reads KAGVTQTPRYLIKTRGQQVTLSCSPISGHRSVSWYQQTPGQGLQFLFEYFSETQRNKGNFPGRFSGRQFSNSRSEMNVSTLELGDSALYLCASSADPRTGGLSYEQYFGPGTRLTVT.

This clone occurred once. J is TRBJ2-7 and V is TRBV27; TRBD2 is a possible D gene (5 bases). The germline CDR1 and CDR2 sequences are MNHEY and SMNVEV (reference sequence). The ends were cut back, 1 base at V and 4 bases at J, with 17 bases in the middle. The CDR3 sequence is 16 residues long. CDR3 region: CASSLFSAGEEYEQYF. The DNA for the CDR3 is TGTGCCAGCAGTTTATTCTCGGCGGGCGAGGAATACGAGCAGTACTTC.

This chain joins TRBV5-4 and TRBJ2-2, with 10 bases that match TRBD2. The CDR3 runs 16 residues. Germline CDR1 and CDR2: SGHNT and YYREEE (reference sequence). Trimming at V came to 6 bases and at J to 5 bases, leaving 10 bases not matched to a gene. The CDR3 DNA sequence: TGTGCCAGCACCTCCGCGATAGCGGGAGGAACCGGGGAGCTGTTTTTT. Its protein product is CASTSAIAGGTGELFF.

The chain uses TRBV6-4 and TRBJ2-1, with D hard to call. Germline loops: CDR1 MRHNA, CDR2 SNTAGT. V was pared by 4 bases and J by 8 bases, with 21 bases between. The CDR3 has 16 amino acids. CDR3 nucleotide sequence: TGTGCCAGCAGTGGGCACGATAGCCCAACGGTTGATGAGCAGTTCTTC. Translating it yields CASSGHDSPTVDEQFF.

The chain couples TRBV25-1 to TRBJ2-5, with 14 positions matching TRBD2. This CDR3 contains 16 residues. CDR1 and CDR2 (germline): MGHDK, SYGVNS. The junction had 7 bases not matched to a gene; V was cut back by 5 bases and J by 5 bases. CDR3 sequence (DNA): TGTGCCAGCAGTCCTCGGACTAGCGGGAGGACGGAGACCCAGTACTTC. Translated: CASSPRTSGRTETQYF.

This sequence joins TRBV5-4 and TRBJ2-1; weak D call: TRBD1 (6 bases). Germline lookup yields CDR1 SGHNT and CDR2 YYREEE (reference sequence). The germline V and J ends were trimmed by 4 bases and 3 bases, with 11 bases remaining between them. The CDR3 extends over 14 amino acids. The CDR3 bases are TGTGCCAGCAGCGATCTGACAGGCTACAATGAGCAGTTCTTC. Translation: CASSDLTGYNEQFF.

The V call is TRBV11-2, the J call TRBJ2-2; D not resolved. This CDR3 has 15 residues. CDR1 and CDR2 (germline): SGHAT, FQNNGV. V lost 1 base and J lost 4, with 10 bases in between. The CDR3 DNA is TGTGCCAGCAGCTTAGTCGAACAGAGCACCGGGGAGCTGTTTTTT. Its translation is CASSLVEQSTGELFF. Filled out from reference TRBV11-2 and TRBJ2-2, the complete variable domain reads EAGVAQSPRYKIIEKRQSVAFWCNPISGHATLYWYQQILGQGPKLLIQFQNNGVVDDSQLPKDRFSAERLKGVDSTLKIQPAKLEDSAVYLCASSLVEQSTGELFFGEGSRLTVL.

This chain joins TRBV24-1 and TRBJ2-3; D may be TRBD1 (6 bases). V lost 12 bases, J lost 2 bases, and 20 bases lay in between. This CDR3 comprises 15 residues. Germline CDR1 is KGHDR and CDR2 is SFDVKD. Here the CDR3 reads CASAGNRESTDTQYF. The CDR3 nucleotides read TGTGCCTCCGCCGGGAACAGGGAGTCCACAGATACGCAGTATTTT.

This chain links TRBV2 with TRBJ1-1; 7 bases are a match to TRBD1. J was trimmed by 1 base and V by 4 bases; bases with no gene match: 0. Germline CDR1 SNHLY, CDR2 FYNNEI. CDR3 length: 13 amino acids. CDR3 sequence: CASSGDRNTEAFF. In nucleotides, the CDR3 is TGTGCCAGCAGTGGGGACAGGAACACTGAAGCTTTCTTT.

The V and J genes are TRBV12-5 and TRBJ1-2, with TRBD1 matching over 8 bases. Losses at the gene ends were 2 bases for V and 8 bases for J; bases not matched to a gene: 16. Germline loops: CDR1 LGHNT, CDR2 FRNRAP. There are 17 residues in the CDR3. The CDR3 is CASGLPGAGGNPSGYTF. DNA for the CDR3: TGTGCTAGTGGTTTGCCCGGGGCAGGGGGCAATCCCTCCGGCTACACCTTC.

The CDR3 DNA reads as TGTGCCACCAGCAGAGATTCGTCGGAAGCTTTCTTT. Its protein product is CATSRDSSEAFF. The rearrangement links TRBV15 to TRBJ1-1; D gene uncertain. The V gene lost 0 bases and the J gene lost 8 bases, with 7 bases spanning the gap. This CDR3 is built from 12 residues. Germline assignment: CDR1 LNHNV and CDR2 YYDKDF (reference sequence).

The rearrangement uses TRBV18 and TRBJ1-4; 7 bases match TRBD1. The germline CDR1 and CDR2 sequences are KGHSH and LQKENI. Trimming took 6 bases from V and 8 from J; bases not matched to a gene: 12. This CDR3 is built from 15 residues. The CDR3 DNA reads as TGTGCCAGCTCGACCAGTAGACAGGGAGGCGAAAAACTGTTTTTT. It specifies CASSTSRQGGEKLFF.

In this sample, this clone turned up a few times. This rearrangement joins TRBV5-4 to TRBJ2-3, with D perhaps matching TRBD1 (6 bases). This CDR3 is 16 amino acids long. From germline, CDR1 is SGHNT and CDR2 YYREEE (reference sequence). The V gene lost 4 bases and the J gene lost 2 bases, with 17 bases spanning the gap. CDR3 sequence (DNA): TGTGCCAGCAGCCCCACCCTGGGGGCAAACACAGATACGCAGTATTTT. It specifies CASSPTLGANTDTQYF.

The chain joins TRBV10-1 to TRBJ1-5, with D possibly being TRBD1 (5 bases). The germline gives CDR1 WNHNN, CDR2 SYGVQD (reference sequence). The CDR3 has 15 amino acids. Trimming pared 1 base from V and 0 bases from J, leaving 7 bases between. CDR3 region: CASSEYQGSNQPQHF. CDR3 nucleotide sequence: TGCGCCAGCAGTGAGTATCAGGGTAGCAATCAGCCCCAGCATTTT.

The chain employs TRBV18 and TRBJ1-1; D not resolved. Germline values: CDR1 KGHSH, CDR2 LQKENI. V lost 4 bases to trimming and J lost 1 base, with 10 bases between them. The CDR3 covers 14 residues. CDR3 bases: TGTGCCAGCTCACTCGGGGTTACGAACACTGAAGCTTTCTTT. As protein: CASSLGVTNTEAFF.

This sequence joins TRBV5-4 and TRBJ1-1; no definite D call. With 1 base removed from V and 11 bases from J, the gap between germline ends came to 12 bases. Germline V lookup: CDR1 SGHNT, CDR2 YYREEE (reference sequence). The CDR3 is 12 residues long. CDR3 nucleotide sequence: TGTGCCAGCAGCTTGCCCTCGGGGTATGCTTTCTTT. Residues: CASSLPSGYAFF.

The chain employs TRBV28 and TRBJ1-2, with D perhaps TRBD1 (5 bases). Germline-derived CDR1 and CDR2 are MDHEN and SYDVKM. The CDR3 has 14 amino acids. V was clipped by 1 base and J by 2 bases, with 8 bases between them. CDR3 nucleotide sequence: TGTGCCAGCAGTTTATCCGGGGGAAACTATGGCTACACCTTC. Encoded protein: CASSLSGGNYGYTF.

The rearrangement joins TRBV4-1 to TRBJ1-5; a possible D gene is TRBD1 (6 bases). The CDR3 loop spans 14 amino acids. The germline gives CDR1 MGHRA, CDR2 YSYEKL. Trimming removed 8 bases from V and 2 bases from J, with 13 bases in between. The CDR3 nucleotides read TGCGCCAGCGGGGCAGCAGGGGGCAATCAGCCCCAGCATTTT. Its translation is CASGAAGGNQPQHF.

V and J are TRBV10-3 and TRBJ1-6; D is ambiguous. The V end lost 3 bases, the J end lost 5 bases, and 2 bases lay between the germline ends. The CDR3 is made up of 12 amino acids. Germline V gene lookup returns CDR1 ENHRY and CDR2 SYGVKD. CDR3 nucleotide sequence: TGTGCCATCAGTGACGATAATTCACCCCTCCACTTT. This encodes CAISDDNSPLHF.

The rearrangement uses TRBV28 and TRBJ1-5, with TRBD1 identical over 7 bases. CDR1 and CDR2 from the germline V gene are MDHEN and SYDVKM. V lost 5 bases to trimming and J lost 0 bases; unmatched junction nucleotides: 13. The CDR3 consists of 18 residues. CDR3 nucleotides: TGTGCCAGCAGTCCAAAGACTACACAGGGGTATAGCAATCAGCCCCAGCATTTT. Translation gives CASSPKTTQGYSNQPQHF. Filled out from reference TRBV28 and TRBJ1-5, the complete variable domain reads DVKVTQSSRYLVKRTGEKVFLECVQDMDHENMFWYRQDPGLGLRLIYFSYDVKMKEKGDIPEGYSVSREKKERFSLILESASTNQTSMYLCASSPKTTQGYSNQPQHFGDGTRLSIL.

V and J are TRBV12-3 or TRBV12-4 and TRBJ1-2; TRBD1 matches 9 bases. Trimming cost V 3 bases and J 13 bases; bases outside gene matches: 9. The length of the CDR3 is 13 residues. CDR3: CASSFSADRGPTF. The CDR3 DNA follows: TGTGCCAGCAGTTTTAGCGCGGACAGGGGTCCCACCTTC.